This section outlines one TCR beta chain sequence together with its context. The CDR3 has 15 amino acids. Germline V gives CDR1 SGHRS, CDR2 YFSETQ. Trimming took 0 bases from V and 7 from J, leaving 13 bases between them. The data originate from a study of blood T cell repertoires in COVID-19. About the research overall: Material from acute and convalescent COVID-19 was sourced from the United States, Italy and Spain.

As originally analysed: Estimates of nucleated cell counts were drawn from the amplification of reference gene primers. The protocol was immunoSEQ multiplex PCR, while the TCRdb copy is restricted to in-frame clones and leaves out a portion. V and J calls and clone size follow that table, whereas D and trimming were derived from the DNA. Seen here are 200,000 to 300,000 clones, 65% to 90% observed once, and the top ten hold 2% to 2.5%. The clonotype was recovered from a man aged 40-55 years who had recovered from COVID-19. The sequencing sample was made of peripheral blood. This rearrangement joins TRBV5-1 to TRBJ1-4; the D gene is possibly TRBD1 (6 bases). CDR3 loop: CASSLGRGEGEKLFF. As DNA, the CDR3 is TGCGCCAGCAGCTTGGGCAGGGGCGAGGGTGAAAAACTGTTTTTT.